The entry below gives a single TCR beta chain sequence along with its context. The specificity of this receptor is unknown. Per-base quality was not reported, and no clone a single base away is much larger than it. In the germline V gene, CDR1 corresponds to SGHTA and CDR2 to FQGNSA. V loses 4 bases, J loses 4 bases, and the germline ends lie 15 bases apart. The CDR3 starts with the cysteine, ends with the phenylalanine, and has 15 residues. The only DNA kept is the CDR3, 45 bases in frame from the first base. The data were obtained in a study of regulatory T cells in long-lasting Graves disease (dated by TCRdb to the early 2020s). Background for the entire study: Persistent Graves' disease was defined as persistently positive TSH receptor autoantibodies together with antithyroid drug treatment for over 5 years. The study was registered as a clinical trial and conducted in China. Peripheral blood TCR sequencing and RNA sequencing compared persistent Graves' disease patients with newly diagnosed Graves' disease patients. A total of about 33 samples were covered by TCR sequencing, comprising approximately 13 persistent and about 20 newly diagnosed Graves' disease patients. On average, persistent Graves' disease patients in the clinical cohort had been on antithyroid drugs for about 10.3 years. Results the study describes overall, beyond this receptor: Only peripheral blood was studied, because thyroid tissue, the primary lesion, was inaccessible. Lower TCR Shannon entropy and fewer highly expanded clones were observed in persistent Graves' disease patients than in newly diagnosed patients, which suggested clonal expansion. Persistent patients shared more public clonotypes among themselves (around 2,700) than newly diagnosed patients did (approximately 900). The small sample size was acknowledged by the authors as a limitation that may reduce accuracy. TRBV28, TRBJ1-2 and TRBJ2-5 were preferentially used in persistent disease, while TRBV20-1 and TRBJ2-1 were favored in newly diagnosed disease. Only the TCR beta chain was sequenced and analyzed.

Sample time point, as interpreted from the label and publication: persistent/refractory GD, antithyroid drugs over 5 years with positive TRAb. For both TCR sequencing and RNA sequencing, RNA was extracted from PBMCs using TRIzol. Graves' disease was diagnosed according to American Thyroid Association guidelines. Recruitment of patients was carried out at an endocrinology department in Xi'an, China. From each patient, around 9 milliliters of peripheral blood was collected into an EDTA anticoagulant tube. Ficoll Paque Plus density gradient separation was used to isolate PBMCs, and no additional T cell sorting was done. An Agilent 2100 Bioanalyzer and agarose gel were used to assess RNA quality, and a NanoDrop 2000 was used to measure RNA concentration. Libraries came from multiplex PCR. The listed sequencing device is Illumina HiSeq 4000. CDR3 regions were amplified by Arm-PCR with iRepertoire HTBI primers to construct TCR beta libraries. Gel purification was performed on PCR products prior to sequencing. Under the source paper's analysis protocol: Gene usage analysis of CDR3 amino acid clonotypes relied on the approximately 60 TRBV and 15 or so TRBJ segments identified across samples. COPE and FqMerger were used to merge the filtered high-quality paired reads into contigs. BLAST was used to align contigs to the IMGT TRBV, TRBD and TRBJ reference genes, and CDR3 was defined following IMGT. Highly expanded clones were defined as clonotypes with a frequency above 0.1%. Repertoire diversity was measured by Shannon entropy, and V-J evenness by the Gini coefficient. A clonotype was considered public if more than one individual shared it. In-frame beta chains were kept once TCRdb had trimmed the public reads at Q25 with fastp and called clones with MiXCR. CDR3 protein sequences are deduplicated, and each keeps its most common genes and DNA. It is TCRdb's table, rather than the study itself, that gives the V and J calls and clone size. The sample profile shows around 460,000 distinct CDR3 sequences; about 22% of them were found once. The ten largest clones add up to roughly 7% of the sample.

The chain is encoded by TRBV7-2 joined to TRBJ2-3; the D gene is not confidently resolved. This material consisted of peripheral blood mononuclear cells (PBMCs), taken when the disease was refractory, from a patient treated with antithyroid drugs. The clonotype comes from a female donor with Graves disease. The CDR3 region has the sequence CASSSRLGRADTQYF. The DNA is TGTGCCAGCAGCTCCCGTTTAGGAAGGGCAGATACGCAGTATTTT.